This T cell receptor beta chain was sequenced for a study of T cell responses to AZD1222 COVID-19 vaccine. Study-wide findings and caveats: The sample set comprised mostly white British donors with more females, and clonal diversity was possibly underestimated.

Concerning this clone itself: Its antigen is still unknown.

Profiling relied on immunoSEQ multiplex PCR, and the TCRdb table lists in-frame clones only, not all of them. The table records around 200,000 clones, approximately 94% of them present only once. Germline V gene data show CDR1 as MGHRA and CDR2 as YSYEKL. The ends were cut back, 8 bases at V and 8 bases at J, with 22 bases in the middle. The CDR3 spans 15 residues. Specimen: peripheral blood, collected 28 days after the second AZD1222 dose. V and J are TRBV4-1 and TRBJ2-1; the D gene is possibly TRBD1 (5 bases). The TCR comes from an adult who received the AZD1222 COVID-19 vaccine. CDR3 DNA sequence: TGCGCCAGCCGCCCCCCTGGGGCAGGTGTACATGAGCAGTTCTTC. Translating it yields CASRPPGAGVHEQFF.